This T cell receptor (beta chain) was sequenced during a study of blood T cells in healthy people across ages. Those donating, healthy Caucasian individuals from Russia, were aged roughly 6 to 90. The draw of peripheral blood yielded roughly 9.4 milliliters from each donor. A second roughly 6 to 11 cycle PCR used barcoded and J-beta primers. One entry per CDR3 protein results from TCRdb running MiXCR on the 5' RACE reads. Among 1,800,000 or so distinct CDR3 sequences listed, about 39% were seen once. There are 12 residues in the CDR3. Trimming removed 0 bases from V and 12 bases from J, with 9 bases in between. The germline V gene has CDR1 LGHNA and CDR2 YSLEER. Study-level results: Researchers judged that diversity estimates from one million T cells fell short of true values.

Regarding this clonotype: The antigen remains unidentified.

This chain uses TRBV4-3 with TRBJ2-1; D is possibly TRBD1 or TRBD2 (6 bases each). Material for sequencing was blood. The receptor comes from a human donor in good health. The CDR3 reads CASSQDRGAQFF. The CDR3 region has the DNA TGCGCCAGCAGCCAAGATAGGGGGGCGCAGTTCTTC.